One and the same sample provided the 10 T cell receptor beta chains below, sequenced in a study of blood T cell repertoires in COVID-19. The assay was immunoSEQ multiplex PCR, and TCRdb's table has in-frame clones only and misses some. The table lists a few hundred thousand clones, around 85% of them singletons. The sequencing sample was made of PBMCs or T cells enriched from blood (not recorded which). The receptors originated from a woman aged 45-59 years who had recovered from COVID-19.

The chain carries TRBV5-1 and TRBJ1-6, with 7 bases aligning to TRBD1. The V gene's germline CDR1 is SGHRS and CDR2 YFSETQ. The length of the CDR3 is 15 residues. With 1 base clipped from V and 8 bases from J, the junction kept 6 bases outside the gene matches. CDR3: CASSLLGGKDSPLHF. In DNA form, the CDR3 reads TGCGCCAGCAGCTTGTTAGGGGGCAAGGATTCACCCCTCCACTTT.

This rearrangement joins TRBV11-2 to TRBJ2-6, with D possibly matching TRBD1 (6 bases). Trimming removed 5 bases at V and 2 bases at J, with 13 bases between. Germline CDR1 reads SGHAT; CDR2 reads FQNNGV. CDR3 length equals 16 residues. This chain's CDR3 is CASSTSGTTGANVLTF. The CDR3 DNA is TGTGCCAGCAGCACATCCGGGACAACTGGGGCCAACGTCCTGACTTTC. The full variable domain, completed using reference TRBV11-2 and TRBJ2-6, is EAGVAQSPRYKIIEKRQSVAFWCNPISGHATLYWYQQILGQGPKLLIQFQNNGVVDDSQLPKDRFSAERLKGVDSTLKIQPAKLEDSAVYLCASSTSGTTGANVLTFGAGSRLTVL.

V and J are TRBV5-6 and TRBJ2-7, with a possible D match to TRBD1 (6 bases). V lost 3 bases to trimming and J lost 0 bases, with 10 bases between them. Germline V lookup: CDR1 SGHDT, CDR2 YYEEEE. The CDR3 runs to 14 residues. CDR3 loop: CASSYQGISYEQYF. CDR3 DNA: TGTGCCAGCAGCTATCAGGGGATCTCCTACGAGCAGTACTTC.

The chain is built from TRBV3-1 (or the pseudogene TRBV3-2) and TRBJ2-1; 10 bases map to TRBD2. The CDR3 is 15 amino acids. V shed 1 base and J 6 bases; nucleotides not matched to a gene: 3. CDR1 and CDR2 (germline): LGHDT, YNNKEL (reference sequence). Here the CDR3 DNA reads TGTGCCAGCAGCCAAGGGAGCGGGAGGGGCAATGAGCAGTTCTTC. As protein: CASSQGSGRGNEQFF.

This rearrangement joins TRBV27 to TRBJ2-3; 9 bases are shared with TRBD1. The CDR3 has 17 residues. Germline CDR1 reads MNHEY; CDR2 reads SMNVEV (reference sequence). V gave up 3 bases and J gave up 1 base; unmatched junction bases: 8. The chain's CDR3 is CASSLYRGRTGTDTQYF. Here the CDR3 DNA reads TGTGCCAGCAGTTTGTACAGGGGGCGAACAGGCACAGATACGCAGTATTTT.

The genes are TRBV5-1 and TRBJ1-1; 9 positions match TRBD1. The CDR3 has 15 amino acids. The V segment lost 4 bases and the J segment 5 bases; nucleotides outside the gene matches: 9. Germline V CDR1 and CDR2: SGHRS, YFSETQ. CDR3 in DNA: TGCGCCAGCAGCGGAACCGGGACAGGGTCTACTGAAGCTTTCTTT. This codes for CASSGTGTGSTEAFF.

The genes are TRBV5-1 and TRBJ1-4; D not resolved. Per the germline V gene, CDR1 is SGHRS and CDR2 is YFSETQ. The CDR3 length is 15 residues. The V gene lost 2 bases and the J gene lost 3 bases, with 11 bases spanning the gap. CDR3 in DNA: TGCGCCAGCAGCTTCCGGGAGCCTTCTAATGAAAAACTGTTTTTT. This gives the protein CASSFREPSNEKLFF. The whole variable domain, filled in from reference TRBV5-1 and TRBJ1-4, reads KAGVTQTPRYLIKTRGQQVTLSCSPISGHRSVSWYQQTPGQGLQFLFEYFSETQRNKGNFPGRFSGRQFSNSRSEMNVSTLELGDSALYLCASSFREPSNEKLFFGSGTQLSVL.

CDR3 residues: CASRSRVETQYF. The CDR3 nucleotides read TGTGCCAGCAGGTCCAGGGTAGAGACCCAGTACTTC. The chain has TRBV28 and TRBJ2-5; weak D call: TRBD1 (5 bases). This CDR3 comprises 12 residues. The germline V gene encodes CDR1 MDHEN and CDR2 SYDVKM. Deletions cut 6 bases from V and 4 bases from J, with 9 bases between.

V and J are TRBV14 and TRBJ2-7, with D possibly matching TRBD2 (6 bases). The CDR3 is 13 amino acids. Germline values: CDR1 SGHDN, CDR2 FVKESK. V was pared by 3 bases and J by 3 bases, with 9 bases between. The CDR3 reads CASSQTSIYEQYF. DNA of the CDR3: TGTGCCAGCAGCCAGACTAGTATCTACGAGCAGTACTTC.

The table lists this clone with a few counts. V and J are TRBV15 and TRBJ1-3; D ambiguous. V was clipped by 0 bases and J by 4 bases, with 4 bases between them. The length of the CDR3 is 13 residues. Germline V CDR1 and CDR2: LNHNV, YYDKDF (reference sequence). CDR3 loop: CATSRDEGNTIYF. The CDR3 coding sequence is TGTGCCACCAGCAGAGATGAGGGAAACACCATATATTTT.